These 16 T cell receptor beta chains came from one sample sequenced in a study of neurological immune-mediated disorders. Noted time point: longitudinal time-point 3. One entry per CDR3 protein results from TCRdb running MiXCR on the 5' RACE reads. This sample carries more than 95,000 distinct CDR3 sequences, 10% to 12% of them seen once, and the ten largest clones take around 3.1%. Input material: PBMCs. These receptor sequences come from a female donor with HTLV-1-associated myelopathy (HAM/TSP).

At least ten counts were recorded for this clonotype. The chain combines TRBV5-1 with TRBJ2-2; D might be TRBD1 or TRBD2, each matching 5 bases. The germline V gene has CDR1 SGHRS and CDR2 YFSETQ. The germline V and J ends were trimmed by 2 bases and 0 bases, with 8 bases remaining between them. The length of the CDR3 is 15 residues. This CDR3 is CASSFGTANTGELFF. CDR3 DNA sequence: TGCGCCAGCAGCTTTGGGACGGCGAACACCGGGGAGCTGTTTTTT.

This clonotype was counted between two and nine times. The J gene is TRBJ1-6, the V gene TRBV27; D is uncertain. Trimming shortened V by 7 bases and J by 5 bases, and 12 bases separated the two germline ends. The CDR3 is 14 residues long. Germline values: CDR1 MNHEY, CDR2 SMNVEV (reference sequence). The chain's CDR3 is CASKEGSDNSPLHF. The CDR3 nucleotides are TGTGCCAGCAAGGAGGGTTCGGATAATTCACCCCTCCACTTT.

This clonotype has a handful of counts. This chain uses TRBV5-6 with TRBJ2-7, with D hard to call. The CDR3 has 15 residues. V lost 1 base and J 6 bases, leaving 17 bases between the germline ends. Germline CDR1 and CDR2: SGHDT and YYEEEE. The CDR3 region has the DNA TGTGCCAGCAGCTTGACCTCGTATAACCTTCCCGAGCAGTACTTC. This encodes CASSLTSYNLPEQYF. Variable domain in full (rest from reference TRBV5-6 and TRBJ2-7): DAGVTQSPTHLIKTRGQQVTLRCSPKSGHDTVSWYQQALGQGPQFIFQYYEEEERQRGNFPDRFSGHQFPNYSSELNVNALLLGDSALYLCASSLTSYNLPEQYFGPGTRLTVT.

On this clonotype: A much larger clone differs from this one at a single base, so this may be a read error. The chain has TRBV5-4 and TRBJ1-2; 9 positions agree with TRBD1. The germline V gene encodes CDR1 SGHNT and CDR2 YYREEE (reference sequence). V lost 8 bases to trimming and J lost 7 bases; unmatched junction nucleotides: 18. The CDR3 runs to 16 residues. The CDR3 DNA follows: TGTGCCAGAAGCCGGGGAATGGACAGGGGCTCGAGTGGCTACACCTTC. Translation gives CARSRGMDRGSSGYTF. The variable domain in full, with the rest retrieved from reference TRBV5-4 and TRBJ1-2, is ETGVTQSPTHLIKTRGQQVTLRCSSQSGHNTVSWYQQALGQGPQFIFQYYREEENGRGNFPPRFSGLQFPNYSSELNVNALELDDSALYLCARSRGMDRGSSGYTFGSGTRLTVV.

The gene calls are TRBV24-1 and TRBJ2-3; 8 bases fit TRBD1. The V and J ends lost 5 bases and 1 base, in that order; junction bases with no gene match: 4. Per germline, CDR1 KGHDR and CDR2 SFDVKD. This CDR3 region has 15 residues. CDR3 sequence: CATSALGQGTDTQYF. CDR3 DNA: TGTGCCACCAGTGCCCTGGGACAGGGCACAGATACGCAGTATTTT.

This clonotype occurred many times. The rearrangement uses TRBV20-1 and TRBJ2-3; 7 positions match TRBD2. Germline CDR1 and CDR2: DFQATT and SNEGSKA (reference sequence). CDR3 length: 15 residues. J lost 5 bases, V lost 3 bases, and 11 bases had no gene match. Here the CDR3 reads CSARTGSGVKDTQYF. The CDR3 region has the DNA TGCAGTGCTAGGACCGGGAGCGGGGTTAAAGATACGCAGTATTTT.

This clonotype appeared many times. The J gene is TRBJ2-1, the V gene TRBV28, with 7 nucleotides matching TRBD2. Germline CDR1 MDHEN, CDR2 SYDVKM. This CDR3 is 17 amino acids long. The ends lost 5 bases at V and 0 bases at J; junction bases unmatched: 10. CDR3 nucleotide sequence: TGTGCCAGCAGTACGGGGGGTGGGCGGAGCTCCTACAATGAGCAGTTCTTC. It codes for CASSTGGGRSSYNEQFF.

J is TRBJ2-3 and V is TRBV5-1; D is perhaps TRBD1 (5 bases). The length of the CDR3 is 14 residues. In germline, CDR1 is SGHRS, CDR2 YFSETQ. V was pared by 7 bases and J by 3 bases, with 15 bases between. DNA of the CDR3: TGCGCCAGCTCGATGGGGCTGCGGACAGATACGCAGTATTTT. It is translated as CASSMGLRTDTQYF. Full variable domain (rest looked up from reference TRBV5-1 and TRBJ2-3): KAGVTQTPRYLIKTRGQQVTLSCSPISGHRSVSWYQQTPGQGLQFLFEYFSETQRNKGNFPGRFSGRQFSNSRSEMNVSTLELGDSALYLCASSMGLRTDTQYFGPGTRLTVL.

This clonotype was observed at least ten times. CDR3 nucleotides: TGCGCCAGCAGCCAACGAGGAGGAAACACCATATATTTT. Translation: CASSQRGGNTIYF. The chain couples TRBV4-1 to TRBJ1-3, with D unresolved. CDR3 length: 13 amino acids. V was trimmed by 2 bases and J by 4 bases, leaving 6 bases between them. Looked up from germline, CDR1 is MGHRA and CDR2 is YSYEKL.

Ten or more counts support this clonotype. This chain uses TRBV7-9 with TRBJ2-5; D not resolved. In germline, CDR1 is SEHNR, CDR2 FQNEAQ (reference sequence). Trimming removed 5 bases at V and 2 bases at J, with 3 bases between. The CDR3 runs to 11 residues. The CDR3 loop is CASSPQETQYF. CDR3 nucleotide sequence: TGTGCCAGCAGCCCACAAGAGACCCAGTACTTC.

This clonotype was observed at least ten times. This chain uses TRBV7-9 with TRBJ2-1, with 11 bases matching TRBD2. Germline CDR1 SEHNR, CDR2 FQNEAQ (reference sequence). Trimming removed 4 bases from V and 7 bases from J; junction bases left unmatched: 6. The CDR3 has 15 amino acids. CDR3 sequence reads: CASSSGLAAPNEQFF. The CDR3 bases are TGTGCCAGCAGCTCGGGACTAGCGGCCCCAAATGAGCAGTTCTTC.

The rearrangement uses TRBV5-1 and TRBJ2-1, with a tentative D call TRBD2 (6 bases). This CDR3 spans 17 amino acids. Deletions cut 5 bases from V and 1 base from J, with 19 bases between. Germline CDR1 reads SGHRS; CDR2 reads YFSETQ. CDR3 sequence (DNA): TGCGCCAGCAGACCTGCCTCGGGGGTCCCGTCCTACAATGAGCAGTTCTTC. As protein: CASRPASGVPSYNEQFF.

This clonotype was found many times. The chain is built from TRBV4-2 and TRBJ2-7, with a tentative D call TRBD1 (7 bases). CDR3 size: 15 residues. Germline V gene lookup returns CDR1 LGHNA and CDR2 YNFKEQ. V lost 0 bases, J lost 4 bases, and 13 bases lay in between. CDR3 coding DNA: TGTGCCAGCAGCCAAGAGCGGGACAGACAGTACGAGCAGTACTTC. Protein product: CASSQERDRQYEQYF.

This clonotype has a count of ten or more. This chain uses TRBV14 with TRBJ2-3, with TRBD2 identical over 11 bases. V was clipped by 4 bases and J by 5 bases; unmatched bases: 11. Germline CDR1 and CDR2: SGHDN and FVKESK. This CDR3 is 17 amino acids long. The CDR3 is CASSLYRTSGSRDTQYF. DNA for the CDR3: TGTGCCAGCAGCCTTTATCGCACTAGCGGGAGTAGAGATACGCAGTATTTT.

Of note for this clonotype: A much larger clone lies one base from this, so it may be a read error. The chain is built from TRBV12-5 and TRBJ2-1; 10 bases are a match to TRBD1. The CDR3 is made up of 20 amino acids. Germline lookup yields CDR1 LGHNT and CDR2 FRNRAP. J lost 0 bases, V lost 2 bases, and 13 bases had no gene match. The CDR3 DNA reads as TGTGCTAGTGGTTTGCAACTCCAGGGACAGGGGCGAAGCTCCTACAATGAGCAGTTCTTC. Translated, it gives CASGLQLQGQGRSSYNEQFF.

This clonotype rates as medium-sized. The chain recombines TRBV7-9 with TRBJ2-2; 8 bases line up with TRBD1. The CDR3 extends over 14 amino acids. J gave up 4 bases and V 10 bases, and 8 bases lay outside the gene matches. Per germline, CDR1 SEHNR and CDR2 FQNEAQ (reference sequence). CDR3 coding DNA: TGTGCCATCCTGGAGGACAGGGCCACCGGGGAGCTGTTTTTT. Translating gives CAILEDRATGELFF. Drawing the rest from reference TRBV7-9 and TRBJ2-2, the complete variable domain is DTGVSQNPRHKITKRGQNVTFRCDPISEHNRLYWYRQTLGQGPEFLTYFQNEAQLEKSRLLSDRFSAERPKGSFSTLEIQRTEQGDSAMYLCAILEDRATGELFFGEGSRLTVL.